This T cell receptor beta chain was sequenced for a study of shared clonotypes between healthy human individuals. As for the study in general: Each donor's CD4 naive and CD4 memory cells filled three plates apiece, CD8 naive two, and CD8 memory one.

V was cut by 3 bases and J by 0 bases, with 10 bases left in between. The germline V gene encodes CDR1 LNHDA and CDR2 SQIVND (reference sequence). This CDR3 has 15 amino acids. This clone was seen a single time. All donors qualified as healthy HIV-negative adults and had experienced no recent acute infections or vaccinations. Each sorted subset replicate got 200 ng genomic DNA, roughly 27,000 genomes. Original methodology: Junction-only immunoSEQ data arrived without quality scores, meaning filtering differed. Repertoires were generated with immunoSEQ multiplex PCR, while TCRdb's copy carries only in-frame clones and drops some. V and J calls and clone size come straight from that table; D and trimming were deduced from the DNA. The data show around 1 million clones, approximately 76% seen once.

Sequencing was done on a sample of memory CD4+ T cells sorted from blood. The subset here: CD45RA-negative fraction. V and J are TRBV19 and TRBJ2-3; TRBD2 might be the D (5 bases). The TCR sequence derives from a man between 18 and 35 years old in good health. The CDR3 DNA sequence: TGTGCCAGTAGTATCGGAGGACCTAGCACAGATACGCAGTATTTT. It encodes CASSIGGPSTDTQYF.